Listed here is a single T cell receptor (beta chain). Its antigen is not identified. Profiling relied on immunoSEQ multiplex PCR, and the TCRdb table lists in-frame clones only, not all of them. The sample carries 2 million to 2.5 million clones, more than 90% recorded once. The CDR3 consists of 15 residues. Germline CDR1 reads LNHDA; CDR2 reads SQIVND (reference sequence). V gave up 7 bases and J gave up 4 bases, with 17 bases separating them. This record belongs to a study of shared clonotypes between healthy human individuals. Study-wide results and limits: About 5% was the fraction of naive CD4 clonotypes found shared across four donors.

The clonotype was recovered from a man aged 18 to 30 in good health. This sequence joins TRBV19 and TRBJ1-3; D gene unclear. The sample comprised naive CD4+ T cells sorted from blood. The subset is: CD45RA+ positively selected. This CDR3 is CASKVSTDLGNTIYF. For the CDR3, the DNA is TGTGCCAGTAAAGTCTCCACTGACCTCGGAAACACCATATATTTT.